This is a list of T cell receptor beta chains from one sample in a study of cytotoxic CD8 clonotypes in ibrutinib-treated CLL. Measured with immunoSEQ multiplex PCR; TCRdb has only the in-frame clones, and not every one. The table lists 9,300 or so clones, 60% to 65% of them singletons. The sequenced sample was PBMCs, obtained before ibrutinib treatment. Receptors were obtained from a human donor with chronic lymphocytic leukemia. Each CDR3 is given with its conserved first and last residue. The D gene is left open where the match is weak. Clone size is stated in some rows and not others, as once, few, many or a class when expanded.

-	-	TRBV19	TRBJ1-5	CASSGMGDAPQHF	TGTGCCAGTAGCGGGATGGGCGACGCGCCCCAGCATTTT
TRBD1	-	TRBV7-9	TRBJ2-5	CASSLEGAGAQETQYF	TGTGCCAGCAGCTTAGAGGGGGCAGGTGCCCAAGAGACCCAGTACTTC
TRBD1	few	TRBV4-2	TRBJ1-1	CASSPPTGVVEAFF	TGTGCCAGCAGCCCACCGACAGGGGTGGTTGAAGCTTTCTTT
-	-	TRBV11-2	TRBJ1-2	CASSLARGDYGYTF	TGTGCCAGCAGCTTAGCCAGGGGCGACTATGGCTACACCTTC
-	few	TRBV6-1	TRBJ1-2	CASTPGLGYTF	TGTGCCAGCACTCCAGGGCTTGGCTACACCTTC
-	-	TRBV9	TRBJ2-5	CASSVGGLLETQYF	TGTGCCAGCAGCGTAGGTGGGTTATTGGAGACCCAGTACTTC
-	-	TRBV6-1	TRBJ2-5	CATQTSLGPKETQYF	TGTGCCACCCAGACTAGTTTGGGGCCAAAAGAGACCCAGTACTTC
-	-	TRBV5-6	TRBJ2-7	CASSARQDTYEQYF	TGTGCCAGCAGCGCTCGACAGGATACCTACGAGCAGTACTTC
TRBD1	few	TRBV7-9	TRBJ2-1	CAMGGDRPYNEQFF	TGTGCCATGGGTGGGGACAGACCCTACAATGAGCAGTTCTTC
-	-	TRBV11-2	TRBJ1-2	CASSLEGLFGYTF	TGTGCCAGCAGCTTAGAGGGGCTCTTTGGCTACACCTTC
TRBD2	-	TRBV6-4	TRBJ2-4	CASSDRLPGLAGLLAKNIQYF	TGTGCCAGCAGTGACCGGCTTCCGGGACTAGCGGGACTTCTAGCCAAAAACATTCAGTACTTC
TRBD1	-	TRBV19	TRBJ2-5	CASSTGQGEETQYF	TGTGCCAGTAGTACTGGACAGGGGGAAGAGACCCAGTACTTC
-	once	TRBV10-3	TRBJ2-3	CAISAPPLGAFTDTQYF	TGTGCCATCAGTGCCCCTCCCCTGGGGGCCTTCACAGATACGCAGTATTTT
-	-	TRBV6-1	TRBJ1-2	CASSGDAPNYGYTF	TGTGCCAGCAGTGGGGATGCCCCGAACTATGGCTACACCTTC
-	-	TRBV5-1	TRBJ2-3	CASTSGLITDTQYF	TGCGCCAGCACTTCAGGGTTGATCACAGATACGCAGTATTTT
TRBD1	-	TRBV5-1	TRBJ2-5	CASSRGQGQETQYF	TGCGCCAGCAGCCGCGGACAGGGACAAGAGACCCAGTACTTC
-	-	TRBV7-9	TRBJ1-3	CASSLPGTHSGNTIYF	TGTGCCAGCAGCTTACCGGGTACGCACTCTGGAAACACCATATATTTT
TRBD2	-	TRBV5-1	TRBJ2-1	CASSYGLGVSEQFF	TGCGCCAGCAGCTATGGACTAGGAGTTAGTGAGCAGTTCTTC
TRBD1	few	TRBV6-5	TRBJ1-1	CASSYGQGYTEAFF	TGTGCCAGCAGTTACGGACAGGGCTACACTGAAGCTTTCTTT
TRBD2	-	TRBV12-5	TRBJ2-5	CASGLTLAGGDETQYF	TGTGCTAGTGGTTTGACCCTAGCGGGGGGGGACGAGACCCAGTACTTC
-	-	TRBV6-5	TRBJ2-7	CASSYSASNHEQYF	TGTGCCAGCAGTTACTCCGCTAGCAACCACGAGCAGTACTTC
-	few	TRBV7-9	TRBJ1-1	CASSLDQGKAFF	TGTGCCAGCAGCTTAGATCAGGGGAAGGCTTTCTTT
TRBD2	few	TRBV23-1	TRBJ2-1	CASRTGGRVYNEQFF	TGCGCCAGCCGTACAGGCGGGAGAGTCTACAATGAGCAGTTCTTC
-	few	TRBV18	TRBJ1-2	CASSSTTRPGKRGYTF	TGTGCCAGCTCATCAACCACCCGTCCAGGGAAACGAGGCTACACCTTC
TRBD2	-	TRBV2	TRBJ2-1	CASALSGPYNEQFF	TGTGCCAGCGCCCTTAGCGGGCCTTACAATGAGCAGTTCTTC
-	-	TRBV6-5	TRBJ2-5	CASSYSTGRGKETQYF	TGTGCCAGCAGTTACTCGACGGGTCGCGGTAAAGAGACCCAGTACTTC
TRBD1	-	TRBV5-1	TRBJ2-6	CASSLEPGQVGSGANVLTF	TGCGCCAGCAGCTTGGAACCGGGACAGGTGGGCTCTGGGGCCAACGTCCTGACTTTC
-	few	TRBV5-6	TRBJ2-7	CASSRGQLYEQYF	TGTGCCAGCAGCCGGGGACAACTCTACGAGCAGTACTTC
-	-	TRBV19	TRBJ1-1	CASSTSGEAFF	TGTGCCAGTAGCACCTCAGGGGAAGCTTTCTTT
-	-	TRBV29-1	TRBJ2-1	CSVEALRAPSSYNEQFF	TGCAGCGTTGAAGCCCTCCGGGCGCCGAGCTCCTACAATGAGCAGTTCTTC
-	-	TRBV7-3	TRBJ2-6	CASSLGAAGANVLTF	TGTGCCAGCAGCCTTGGGGCGGCTGGGGCCAACGTCCTGACTTTC
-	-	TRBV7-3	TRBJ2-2	CASSPPGGTGELFF	TGTGCCAGCAGCCCCCCCGGAGGGACCGGGGAGCTGTTTTTT
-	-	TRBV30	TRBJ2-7	CAWSPSYAKPGGQYF	TGTGCCTGGAGTCCATCCTATGCCAAGCCGGGCGGGCAGTACTTC
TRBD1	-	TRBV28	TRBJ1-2	CASSPSGTGVFAGTF	TGTGCCAGCAGTCCCTCCGGGACAGGGGTCTTCGCGGGGACCTTC
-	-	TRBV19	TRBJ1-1	CASSREGIYTEAFF	TGTGCCAGTAGTAGGGAGGGGATATACACTGAAGCTTTCTTT
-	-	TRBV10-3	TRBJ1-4	CAISSVGLRGKLFF	TGTGCCATCAGCTCAGTGGGGCTTAGGGGAAAACTGTTTTTT
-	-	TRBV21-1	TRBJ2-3	CASTSTRPKKDTQYF	TGTGCCAGCACATCGACCCGACCAAAAAAAGATACGCAGTATTTT
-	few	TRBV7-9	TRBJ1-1	CASSSQGATEAFF	TGTGCCAGCAGCTCACAGGGTGCCACTGAAGCTTTCTTT
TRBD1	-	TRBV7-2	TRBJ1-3	CASSSRTGEDTIYF	TGTGCCAGCAGCTCGCGGACAGGGGAGGACACCATATATTTT
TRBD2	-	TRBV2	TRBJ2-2	CASSEGLANTGELFF	TGTGCCAGCAGTGAGGGACTAGCCAACACCGGGGAGCTGTTTTTT
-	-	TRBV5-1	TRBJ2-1	CASSLATGNEQFF	TGCGCCAGCAGCTTGGCTACCGGTAATGAGCAGTTCTTC
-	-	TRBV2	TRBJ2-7	CASAWNSYEQYF	TGTGCCAGCGCGTGGAACTCCTACGAGCAGTACTTC
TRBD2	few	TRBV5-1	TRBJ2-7	CASSLVLAGGRGYEQYF	TGCGCCAGCAGCTTGGTGTTAGCGGGAGGGCGAGGCTACGAGCAGTACTTC
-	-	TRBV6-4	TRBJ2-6	CASSMGSSTTKSGQRPDF	TGTGCCAGCAGTATGGGTTCCTCAACGACAAAGTCGGGCCAACGTCCTGACTTC
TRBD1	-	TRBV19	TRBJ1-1	CASKNRGTSEAFF	TGTGCCAGTAAGAACAGGGGTACGAGTGAAGCTTTCTTT
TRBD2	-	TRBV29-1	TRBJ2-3	CSVTSDLTDTQYF	TGCAGCGTGACTAGCGACCTCACAGATACGCAGTATTTT
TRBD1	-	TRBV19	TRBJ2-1	CASSARDRASNEQFF	TGTGCCAGTAGCGCCCGGGACAGGGCCTCTAATGAGCAGTTCTTC
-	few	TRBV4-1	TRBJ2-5	CASRRNPGLLQETQYF	TGCGCCAGCAGGCGAAACCCCGGACTTTTACAAGAGACCCAGTACTTC
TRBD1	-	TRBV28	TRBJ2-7	CASKRQGSYEQYF	TGTGCCAGCAAAAGACAGGGCTCCTACGAGCAGTACTTC
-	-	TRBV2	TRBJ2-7	CASSPLGRATYEQYF	TGTGCCAGCAGTCCCCTGGGCCGCGCTACCTACGAGCAGTACTTC
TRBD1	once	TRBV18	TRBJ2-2	CASSPRTGNIGGELFF	TGTGCCAGCTCACCAAGGACAGGGAATATCGGCGGGGAGCTGTTTTTT